This entry lists 26 T cell receptor beta chains sequenced from one sample in a study of blood T cell repertoires in COVID-19. Only in-frame clones appear in the TCRdb table, and some are missing; sequencing was by immunoSEQ multiplex PCR. The sample has 95,000 to 100,000 clones, roughly 86% seen once. Sample: peripheral blood. Receptor source: a woman younger than 45 with acute or convalescent COVID-19.

V usage is TRBV11-2 and J usage is TRBJ2-2; D is ambiguous. Trimming stripped 5 bases from V and 2 bases from J, with 18 bases between. The CDR3 runs to 17 residues. Germline V gives CDR1 SGHAT, CDR2 FQNNGV. The DNA for the CDR3 is TGTGCCAGCAGCCCCTTGTGGGCCAGGATTAACACCGGGGAGCTGTTTTTT. Translation: CASSPLWARINTGELFF.

V gene TRBV6-5 combines with J gene TRBJ2-7; 7 bases are a match to TRBD1. This CDR3 has 12 residues. J gave up 3 bases and V 5 bases, and 1 base lay outside the gene matches. From germline, CDR1 is MNHEY and CDR2 SVGAGI. The CDR3 reads CASSPGGYEQYF. CDR3 bases: TGTGCCAGCAGTCCAGGGGGCTACGAGCAGTACTTC.

The V gene is TRBV9, the J gene TRBJ1-2, with TRBD1 identical over 10 bases. The V gene's germline CDR1 is SGDLS and CDR2 YYNGEE. Germline trimming cut 4 bases from V and 5 bases from J; bases unmatched to any gene: 8. CDR3 size: 15 residues. The CDR3 reads CASSPGQGPSYGYTF. CDR3 nucleotide sequence: TGTGCCAGCAGCCCGGGACAGGGGCCTTCTTATGGCTACACCTTC.

This clone was seen only once. The gene calls are TRBV12-3 or TRBV12-4 and TRBJ2-1; a possible D gene is TRBD2 (6 bases). The CDR3 is 13 residues long. V lost 5 bases and J lost 5, with 10 bases in between. This CDR3 reads CASSPRTNNEQFF. The CDR3 DNA reads as TGTGCCAGCAGTCCCCGGACTAACAATGAGCAGTTCTTC.

The CDR3 DNA is TGTGCCAGCAGTGGACAGGGGAGGACTGAAGCTTTCTTT. It specifies CASSGQGRTEAFF. The J gene is TRBJ1-1, the V gene TRBV2; TRBD1 matches 8 bases. V was pared by 4 bases and J by 5 bases, with 3 bases of the junction left unmatched. This CDR3 has 13 residues. CDR1 and CDR2 (germline): SNHLY, FYNNEI.

V and J are TRBV6-5 and TRBJ2-1; D is possibly TRBD2 (6 bases). Germline CDR1 MNHEY, CDR2 SVGAGI. This CDR3 spans 14 amino acids. Trimming took off 5 bases at V and 6 bases at J, with 14 bases between the two ends. The CDR3: CASSRDFPGNEQFF. CDR3 bases: TGTGCCAGCAGTAGGGACTTTCCCGGCAATGAGCAGTTCTTC.

The chain has TRBV11-2 and TRBJ2-1, with a possible D match to TRBD1 (6 bases). Trimming removed 1 base from V and 8 bases from J, with 24 bases in between. Germline V gene sequence: CDR1 SGHAT, CDR2 FQNNGV. The CDR3 totals 18 residues. CDR3 residues: CASSLVVFPTGTIDEQFF. Here the CDR3 DNA reads TGTGCCAGCAGCTTAGTGGTATTTCCTACAGGGACGATAGATGAGCAGTTCTTC.

This clone rates as medium-sized. The rearrangement joins TRBV28 to TRBJ1-5; TRBD1 matches 8 bases. The J segment lost 7 bases and the V segment lost 7 bases, leaving 9 bases of the junction unmatched. The germline V gene encodes CDR1 MDHEN and CDR2 SYDVKM. The CDR3 sequence is 14 residues long. CDR3 DNA: TGTGCCAGCATCCTCCCAGGGGGCGGGCAGCCCCAGCATTTT. Translation gives CASILPGGGQPQHF.

The rearrangement links TRBV19 to TRBJ2-3, with 9 bases lining up with TRBD2. V was pared by 4 bases and J by 3 bases, with 8 bases of the junction left unmatched. CDR1 and CDR2 (germline): LNHDA, SQIVND (reference sequence). The CDR3 runs 16 residues. The CDR3 DNA sequence: TGTGCCAGTAGTACACCCCGGCGGGGGGGAACAGATACGCAGTATTTT. It yields the protein CASSTPRRGGTDTQYF.

The gene calls are TRBV20-1 and TRBJ1-2; a weak D match, TRBD1 (5 bases). Germline assignment: CDR1 DFQATT and CDR2 SNEGSKA (reference sequence). V was shortened by 7 bases and J by 7 bases, with 13 bases between the two germline ends. The CDR3 is made up of 11 amino acids. CDR3 DNA sequence: TGCAGTGAGGGGACTAAGGGTGGCTACACCTTC. Translating it yields CSEGTKGGYTF.

The V and J genes are TRBV27 and TRBJ1-1; 8 bases are shared with TRBD1. J gave up 8 bases and V 2 bases, and 7 bases lay outside the gene matches. The CDR3 is made up of 14 amino acids. The germline CDR1 and CDR2 sequences are MNHEY and SMNVEV (reference sequence). CDR3 in DNA: TGTGCCAGCAGTTTAGGGCTACAGGGGGGGGAAGCTTTCTTT. It specifies CASSLGLQGGEAFF.

The chain combines TRBV28 with TRBJ2-2, with 7 bases fitting TRBD2. V was pared by 7 bases and J by 2 bases, with 7 bases of the junction left unmatched. The V gene's germline CDR1 is MDHEN and CDR2 SYDVKM. The CDR3 consists of 15 residues. The CDR3 loop is CASTMGGTNTGELFF. CDR3 nucleotides: TGTGCCAGCACCATGGGGGGGACCAACACCGGGGAGCTGTTTTTT.

V and J are TRBV7-8 and TRBJ1-1; the match to TRBD1 covers 7 bases. Germline V CDR1 and CDR2: SGHVS, FQNEAQ. This CDR3 contains 13 residues. V gave up 3 bases and J gave up 10 bases; unmatched junction bases: 8. This chain's CDR3 is CASSFPGQPRAFF. The CDR3 nucleotides read TGTGCCAGCAGCTTCCCGGGACAGCCACGAGCTTTCTTT.

The chain is built from TRBV24-1 and TRBJ2-2; D may be TRBD1 (6 bases). Germline loops: CDR1 KGHDR, CDR2 SFDVKD. Trimming shortened V by 8 bases and J by 2 bases, and 11 bases separated the two germline ends. The CDR3 is made up of 14 amino acids. This CDR3 is CATKRQENTGELFF. In nucleotides, the CDR3 is TGTGCCACCAAACGACAGGAAAACACCGGGGAGCTGTTTTTT.

CDR3 amino acids: CASSVDRGAKNIQYF. CDR3 nucleotide sequence: TGTGCCAGCAGTGTCGACAGGGGGGCCAAAAACATTCAGTACTTC. This chain joins TRBV2 and TRBJ2-4, with TRBD1 identical over 9 bases. CDR1 SNHLY and CDR2 FYNNEI come from the germline V gene. The V segment lost 4 bases and the J segment 1 base; nucleotides outside the gene matches: 2. The CDR3 extends over 15 amino acids.

The chain combines TRBV4-1 with TRBJ2-3; 7 bases map to TRBD1. The CDR3 is made up of 13 amino acids. Germline loops: CDR1 MGHRA, CDR2 YSYEKL. With V trimmed by 6 bases and J by 3 bases, 3 bases remained unmatched. The DNA of the CDR3 is TGCGCCAGCAGTGGGACAGCTACAGATACGCAGTATTTT. It codes for CASSGTATDTQYF.

This clone was observed a single time. This rearrangement joins TRBV5-6 to TRBJ1-4, with 9 bases identical to TRBD1. After removal of 4 bases from V and 5 bases from J, the junction contained 9 bases not matched to a gene. Germline assignment: CDR1 SGHDT and CDR2 YYEEEE. The CDR3 sequence is 16 residues long. The CDR3 is CASSPYGGTGNEKLFF. The DNA for the CDR3 is TGTGCCAGCAGCCCTTATGGGGGGACAGGGAATGAAAAACTGTTTTTT.

V is TRBV2 and J is TRBJ1-1; 8 positions agree with TRBD1. CDR3 length: 15 residues. V dropped 3 bases and J dropped 4; count of bases not matched to a gene: 7. CDR1 is SNHLY and CDR2 is FYNNEI in the germline V gene. The CDR3 spells CASSEAAGGGTEAFF. CDR3 coding DNA: TGTGCCAGCAGTGAGGCGGCAGGGGGCGGCACTGAAGCTTTCTTT.

J is TRBJ1-6 and V is TRBV6-6, with TRBD1 identical over 9 bases. CDR1 and CDR2 from the germline V gene are MNHNY and SVGAGI (reference sequence). V shed 11 bases and J 8 bases; nucleotides not matched to a gene: 7. This CDR3 spans 13 amino acids. The CDR3 reads CAGGQGRDSPLHF. The CDR3 nucleotides are TGTGCCGGCGGACAGGGGAGGGATTCACCCCTCCACTTT.

The chain links TRBV5-6 to TRBJ1-3, with a possible D match to TRBD1 (6 bases). Per the germline V gene, CDR1 is SGHDT and CDR2 is YYEEEE. The germline V and J ends were trimmed by 0 bases and 5 bases, with 15 bases remaining between them. CDR3 length: 16 residues. CDR3 bases: TGTGCCAGCAGCTTGGTTACGGGACATCGACGAAACACCATATATTTT. This encodes CASSLVTGHRRNTIYF.

The rearrangement uses TRBV27 and TRBJ1-2, with D tentatively TRBD1 (5 bases). The CDR3 extends over 13 amino acids. CDR1 is MNHEY and CDR2 is SMNVEV in the germline V gene (reference sequence). V was cut by 1 base and J by 6 bases, with 9 bases left in between. CDR3 loop: CASSLFQGHGYTF. In DNA, the CDR3 is TGTGCCAGCAGTTTATTTCAGGGTCATGGCTACACCTTC.

This sequence joins TRBV4-1 and TRBJ2-2; 11 bases match TRBD1. This CDR3 region has 15 residues. Germline V CDR1 and CDR2: MGHRA, YSYEKL. V shed 8 bases and J 4 bases; nucleotides not matched to a gene: 6. The CDR3 bases are TGCGCCAGCGCCGGACAGGGGGCAGTCACCGGGGAGCTGTTTTTT. Protein product: CASAGQGAVTGELFF.

The J gene is TRBJ2-7, the V gene TRBV28; maybe TRBD1 (5 bases). V lost 5 bases, J lost 3 bases, and 14 bases lay in between. Germline-derived CDR1 and CDR2 are MDHEN and SYDVKM. The CDR3 length is 14 residues. This CDR3 is CASSPYFQGYEQYF. Written as DNA, the CDR3 is TGTGCCAGCAGTCCCTATTTTCAGGGCTACGAGCAGTACTTC.

The rearrangement links TRBV11-3 to TRBJ2-7, with 11 bases identical to TRBD1. The length of the CDR3 is 15 residues. V trimming: 1 base; J trimming: 5 bases; junction bases outside the gene matches: 4. Per germline, CDR1 SGHNT and CDR2 YENEEA. CDR3 in amino acids: CASSLGDRGLDEQYF. CDR3 sequence (DNA): TGTGCCAGCAGCTTAGGGGACAGGGGGTTGGACGAGCAGTACTTC.

This clone was seen only once. The V gene is TRBV14, the J gene TRBJ1-6; 10 nucleotides align to TRBD1. The germline CDR1 and CDR2 sequences are SGHDN and FVKESK. The junction had 9 bases not matched to a gene; V was cut back by 4 bases and J by 9 bases. This CDR3 is 16 amino acids long. The CDR3 nucleotides are TGTGCCAGCAGCCTGTTGGGGACAGGGGTAGTTTCACCCCTCCACTTT. The encoded protein is CASSLLGTGVVSPLHF.

The rearrangement links TRBV6-5 to TRBJ1-2; no definite D call. The germline gives CDR1 MNHEY, CDR2 SVGAGI. The CDR3 extends over 13 amino acids. The CDR3 region is CRSDLGGNYGYTF. CDR3 coding DNA: TGTCGGTCGGATCTGGGAGGGAACTATGGCTACACCTTC.